The table lists the clone carrying this T cell receptor beta chain with a count of one. The entry originates in a study of Ad26.COV2.S vaccination and SARS-CoV-2 variants. Sequenced by immunoSEQ multiplex PCR; TCRdb stores in-frame clones only, minus some. This sample carries a few hundred thousand clones, around 86% of them seen once, and the ten largest clones take about 3.4%. The V gene's germline CDR1 is LGHNA and CDR2 YNFKEQ. This CDR3 comprises 16 residues. The V gene lost 0 bases and the J gene lost 0 bases, with 11 bases spanning the gap. Treatment indicated: about 20 received Ad26.COV2.S at low or high dose, single or two shots; about 5 received placebo; per-sample allocation not given. Sampling occurred on day 63 after the first vaccine or placebo injection.

Source: peripheral blood, taken in a trial of Ad26.COV2.S vaccine versus placebo. The clonotype originates from a person aged 18-60 years who received the Ad26.COV2.S COVID-19 vaccine or a placebo. The rearrangement joins TRBV4-2 to TRBJ1-2, with D uncertain. CDR3 sequence: CASSQDQGQTNYGYTF. CDR3 nucleotide sequence: TGTGCCAGCAGCCAAGATCAAGGTCAGACTAACTATGGCTACACCTTC.